This T cell receptor beta chain is drawn from a study of blood T cell repertoires in COVID-19 (TCRdb year 2020). Broadly, across the study: The collaborator samples originated in the United States, Italy and Spain and spanned the acute and convalescent phases of COVID-19. The prospective study material was composed of cDNA or gDNA derived from T cells, B-cell-depleted T cells, or PBMCs. Sample metadata almost always included a de-identified subject ID, COVID-19 status, age in years and sex. The repertoires were released in a freely available public database intended as a resource for research on the immune response to SARS-CoV-2. Deeply sampled blood TCRbeta repertoires from subjects exposed to, actively infected with, or recovered from COVID-19 were included in the dataset. Where available, HLA class I and class II types were obtained from metadata supplied by the sample provider rather than from assay-based typing. The samples were drawn from the first 160 participants of the ongoing ImmuneRACE study and from 1,254 subjects provided by 6 global collaborators. Summary of the overall study and its limitations: The quantity of clinical and demographic metadata differed by source and by participant and was supplied without curation.

The count of this clone is one. This clone's antigen is unknown. The record has no base qualities; no much larger clone is one base away. Samples from volunteer blood donors who had recovered from COVID-19 were contributed by a second Seattle source. The collaborating institutions used their own protocols to collect whole blood in K2EDTA tubes. For TCRbeta analysis, collaborator samples were shipped as frozen whole blood, as isolated PBMCs, or as DNA extracted from either sample type. The immunoSEQ Assay, a bias-controlled multiplex PCR, was used to amplify TCRbeta CDR3 regions from genomic DNA. The study's processing was this. Nucleated cell counts per sample were estimated from amplification of reference gene primers within the assay. To quantify the absolute abundance of each unique TCRbeta CDR3 rearrangement, sequence reads were collapsed and filtered. For each sample, productive Simpson clonality was calculated as the square root of Simpson's diversity index across productive rearrangements. The immuneACCESS repertoire file appears here via TCRdb, limited to in-frame rearrangements. These files lack a portion of the clones; in checked studies, under half of the deficit traces to unresolved V genes, and the cause of the others is not known. V and J calls and clone size are given by that table; D and trimming were obtained from the DNA. The sample table shows about 160,000 clones, and over 75% are seen once. Together, the top ten hold roughly 1.1% of the sample.

The germline V gene (reference sequence) yields MNHEY for CDR1 and SMNVEV for CDR2. From the cysteine up to the phenylalanine, the CDR3 has a length of 15 residues. The read is trimmed to its CDR3 DNA, 45 bases read in frame from base 1. V is pared back by 5 bases and J by 5 bases, with 18 bases lying between the germline termini. The source material was peripheral blood. This chain is built from TRBV27 and TRBJ1-1; a tentative D call is TRBD1 (6 bases match). The origin of this receptor is a man between 60 and 75 years old who had recovered from COVID-19. The DNA is as follows: TGTGCCAGCAGTGCTCGAAGTGGACAGAAAACTGAAGCTTTCTTT. It encodes CASSARSGQKTEAFF.